The 7 T cell receptor beta chains below were found in one sample sequenced in a study of T cells in localized non-small cell lung cancer. Libraries were prepared by immunoSEQ multiplex PCR; TCRdb keeps only in-frame clonotypes and omits some of them. Of over 30,000 clones in the sample, 90% were seen once. Specimen: peripheral blood, collected before any cancer treatment. Receptors originate from a man aged 40 to 70 with stage I lung adenocarcinoma.

The CDR3, as DNA: TGTGCCAGCAGCCACAACAGAGACTACGAGCAGTACTTC. Translated, it gives CASSHNRDYEQYF. The chain carries TRBV14 and TRBJ2-7, with no clear D. Per the germline V gene, CDR1 is SGHDN and CDR2 is FVKESK. Trimming removed 3 bases from V and 3 bases from J, with 9 bases in between. This CDR3 contains 13 residues.

The rearrangement links TRBV2 to TRBJ2-7; no definite D call. This CDR3 region has 10 residues. Germline V gene sequence: CDR1 SNHLY, CDR2 FYNNEI. The germline V and J ends were trimmed by 4 bases and 4 bases, with 2 bases remaining between them. CDR3 sequence (DNA): TGTGCCAGCAGTGGATACGAGCAGTACTTC. Translated, it gives CASSGYEQYF.

This chain joins TRBV6-1 and TRBJ2-3; D unresolved. The germline V gene encodes CDR1 MNHNS and CDR2 SASEGT. This CDR3 is built from 13 residues. V gave up 4 bases and J gave up 0 bases, with 5 bases separating them. The CDR3 coding sequence is TGTGCCAGCAGTGTAGCCAGCACAGATACGCAGTATTTT. Its protein product is CASSVASTDTQYF.

This clone was detected once. V is TRBV11-2 and J is TRBJ1-1, with D possibly matching TRBD1 (5 bases). This CDR3 is 14 amino acids long. The ends were cut back, 1 base at V and 4 bases at J, with 10 bases in the middle. Germline V gives CDR1 SGHAT, CDR2 FQNNGV. CDR3 protein: CASSLGTGATEAFF. As DNA, the CDR3 is TGTGCCAGCAGCTTAGGAACCGGGGCCACTGAAGCTTTCTTT.

This chain joins TRBV30 and TRBJ1-3; no definite D call. Germline loops: CDR1 GTSNPN, CDR2 SVGIG (reference sequence). Trimming shortened V by 0 bases and J by 1 base, and 10 bases separated the two germline ends. The CDR3 length is 15 residues. The CDR3 region is CAWSVLLTSGNTIYF. CDR3 DNA: TGTGCCTGGAGTGTACTCCTTACTTCTGGAAACACCATATATTTT.

This sequence joins TRBV6-6 and TRBJ2-7; TRBD1 might be the D (5 bases). CDR3 size: 14 residues. Germline V gene data show CDR1 as MNHNY and CDR2 as SVGAGI (reference sequence). Trimming left V 2 bases short and J 1 base short, with 9 bases between. CDR3: CASSYATASYEQYF. The CDR3 DNA follows: TGTGCCAGCAGTTACGCGACAGCTTCCTACGAGCAGTACTTC.

The chain employs TRBV30 and TRBJ2-2, with TRBD1 matching over 8 bases. CDR3 length equals 15 residues. Germline V gene data show CDR1 as GTSNPN and CDR2 as SVGIG (reference sequence). With V trimmed by 2 bases and J by 0 bases, 2 bases remained unmatched. The CDR3 loop reads CAWSPTGANTGELFF. CDR3 in DNA: TGTGCCTGGAGTCCGACAGGGGCGAACACCGGGGAGCTGTTTTTT.